This record looks at one T cell receptor (beta chain) sequence and its context. CD8 cells regarded as naive lacked CD45RO, were positively chosen for CCR7, and omitted terminally differentiated effector memory CD45RA+ cells. Sequencing used immunoSEQ multiplex PCR; TCRdb keeps in-frame clones, though not all of them. The repertoire has a few million clones, 85% to 95% of them found once; the top ten carry more than 1.5%. V lost 6 bases to trimming and J lost 0 bases, with 29 bases between them. The CDR3 runs 20 residues. CDR1 is MNHEY, CDR2 SMNVEV, per germline (reference sequence). This sample stems from a study of shared clonotypes between healthy human individuals.

V is TRBV27 and J is TRBJ1-1; a possible D gene is TRBD1 (6 bases). The sample comprised naive CD8+ T cells from PBMCs. The TCR originated in a man aged 18 to 35 in good health. Some clones in this sample may be carry-over from other donors' samples. CDR3: CASSRTAPTRLLLLNTEAFF. DNA of the CDR3: TGTGCCAGCAGCCGGACAGCTCCAACTCGACTATTGTTATTGAACACTGAAGCTTTCTTT.